Below, 15 T cell receptor beta chains from the same sample are listed, as sequenced in a study of regulatory T cells in long-lasting Graves disease. With iRepertoire HTBI primers and Arm-PCR of CDR3 regions, TCR beta libraries were built. TCRdb analysed the multiplex PCR reads with MiXCR anew, one entry per CDR3 protein. Here the sample spans over 200,000 distinct CDR3 sequences, around 17% being singletons. Time point in this sample: newly diagnosed GD, antithyroid drugs for less than 3 months. PBMC-derived RNA was used for the TCR library. The material was peripheral blood mononuclear cells (PBMCs), obtained at new diagnosis, from a patient treated with antithyroid drugs. The receptor set was obtained from a female donor with Graves disease.

This clonotype was seen at least ten times. The gene calls are TRBV6-2 or TRBV6-3 and TRBJ1-2, with D hard to call. The germline V gene encodes CDR1 MNHEY and CDR2 SVGEGT. V was pared by 5 bases and J by 4 bases, with 14 bases between. This CDR3 comprises 14 residues. CDR3 protein: CASSARGGGYGYTF. The CDR3 coding sequence is TGTGCCAGCAGTGCACGGGGAGGCGGCTATGGCTACACCTTC.

This clonotype appeared many times. The chain recombines TRBV20-1 with TRBJ2-1; D is perhaps TRBD1 or TRBD2 (5 bases each). The CDR3 extends over 13 amino acids. Trimming took 7 bases from V and 7 from J, leaving 17 bases between them. Germline CDR1 and CDR2: DFQATT and SNEGSKA (reference sequence). This CDR3 is CSVRGQGNNEQFF. For the CDR3, the DNA is TGCAGTGTAAGAGGGCAGGGAAATAATGAGCAGTTCTTC.

This clonotype was counted ten times or more. This chain links TRBV6-2 or TRBV6-3 with TRBJ2-7, with D possibly TRBD2 on 6 matching bases. Germline V gene data show CDR1 as MNHEY and CDR2 as SVGEGT. V lost 8 bases, J lost 2 bases, and 13 bases lay in between. The CDR3 length is 13 residues. Here the CDR3 DNA reads TGTGCCAGCCGGGACTCCCGAACCTACGAGCAGTACTTC. Translating it yields CASRDSRTYEQYF.

The chain couples TRBV9 to TRBJ2-1; TRBD2 aligns across 7 bases. Germline CDR1 is SGDLS and CDR2 is YYNGEE. Unmatched junction bases numbered 8, after V lost 4 bases and J lost 4 bases. The CDR3 spans 15 residues. CDR3 amino acids: CASSYVQRGYNEQFF. In DNA form, the CDR3 reads TGTGCCAGCAGCTATGTTCAGCGGGGATACAATGAGCAGTTCTTC.

This clonotype was seen many times. The chain has TRBV5-1 and TRBJ2-7, with TRBD2 as a possible D gene (6 bases). The V gene lost 4 bases and the J gene lost 6 bases, with 14 bases spanning the gap. Germline CDR1 SGHRS, CDR2 YFSETQ. CDR3 size: 13 residues. DNA of the CDR3: TGCGCCAGCAGCGCATATAGCGGTTCCGAGCAGTACTTC. It specifies CASSAYSGSEQYF. Full variable domain (outside the CDR3, taken from reference TRBV5-1 and TRBJ2-7): KAGVTQTPRYLIKTRGQQVTLSCSPISGHRSVSWYQQTPGQGLQFLFEYFSETQRNKGNFPGRFSGRQFSNSRSEMNVSTLELGDSALYLCASSAYSGSEQYFGPGTRLTVT.

Note on this clonotype: A read error may produce the germline difference seen at one junction end. V gene TRBV7-7 combines with J gene TRBJ2-1; D is possibly TRBD2 (6 bases). Germline CDR1 and CDR2: SSHAT and FNYEAQ (reference sequence). This CDR3 is built from 15 residues. The CDR3 sequence: CASSLGAGFYNEQFF. CDR3 DNA: TGTGCTAGCAGCTTAGGGGCGGGATTCTACAATGAGCAGTTCTTC.

This clonotype occurred many times. The CDR3 DNA is TGTGCCTCAAGGGGGAGGGGGCGAACTGAAGCTTTCTTT. This translates into CASRGRGRTEAFF. This chain connects TRBV30 to TRBJ1-1; 7 bases are shared with TRBD1. Germline-derived CDR1 and CDR2 are GTSNPN and SVGIG (reference sequence). CDR3 size: 13 residues. V lost 7 bases and J lost 5; bases outside the gene matches: 10.

On this clonotype itself: A much larger clone is a single base away; this may be a read error. The conserved closing phenylalanine or tryptophan is absent in this CDR3, likely reflecting a read error. This chain uses TRBV5-1 with TRBJ2-4, with no clear D. The DNA end favors TRBJ2-5, so the J call may be wrong. The germline V gene has CDR1 SGHRS and CDR2 YFSETQ. The CDR3 length is 13 residues. Written as DNA, the CDR3 is TGCGCCAGCAGCTTGTTGGCGGAGCGGACCCAGTACCTC. It specifies CASSLLAERTQYL.

This clonotype was picked up many times. The CDR3 DNA follows: TGTGCCAGCAGCTTAGAACTGGAGGCAGATACGCAGTATTTT. It codes for CASSLELEADTQYF. V usage is TRBV7-9 and J usage is TRBJ2-3, with a possible D match to TRBD2 (5 bases). From germline, CDR1 is SEHNR and CDR2 FQNEAQ (reference sequence). V shed 1 base and J shed 4 bases, with 9 bases lying between them. The length of the CDR3 is 14 residues.

This clonotype was seen a handful of times. The rearrangement links TRBV6-1 to TRBJ1-3; D gene ambiguous. CDR3 size: 15 residues. V lost 9 bases and J 0 bases, leaving 15 bases between the germline ends. Per germline, CDR1 MNHNS and CDR2 SASEGT. CDR3 coding DNA: TGTGCCAGGGTTGGTACAGCGACCTCTGGAAACACCATATATTTT. Translating it yields CARVGTATSGNTIYF.

At least ten counts were recorded for this clonotype. This chain uses TRBV20-1 with TRBJ2-3, with D unclear. Germline-derived CDR1 and CDR2 are DFQATT and SNEGSKA (reference sequence). V was pared by 0 bases and J by 6 bases, with 10 bases between. The CDR3 is made up of 13 amino acids. The CDR3 DNA reads TGCAGTGCTAGAGATTTCGGCCCGGATACGCAGTATTTT. This encodes CSARDFGPDTQYF.

This clonotype was picked up many times. The chain employs TRBV20-1 and TRBJ1-1; TRBD1 is a possible D gene (6 bases). This CDR3 contains 14 residues. The ends were cut back, 1 base at V and 4 bases at J, with 13 bases in the middle. The germline gives CDR1 DFQATT, CDR2 SNEGSKA (reference sequence). CDR3 in DNA: TGCAGTGCTAGAGGGTCGGGGGGCTCCACTGAAGCTTTCTTT. Translating it yields CSARGSGGSTEAFF.

This rearrangement joins TRBV6-4 to TRBJ2-5; TRBD2 agrees at 9 bases. CDR1 is MRHNA, CDR2 SNTAGT, per germline. The CDR3 is 15 amino acids. The J segment lost 1 base and the V segment lost 3 bases, leaving 3 bases of the junction unmatched. CDR3 DNA sequence: TGTGCCAGCAGTGAGGTAGCGGGAGCCCAAGAGACCCAGTACTTC. This encodes CASSEVAGAQETQYF.

The chain employs TRBV29-1 and TRBJ2-5; 10 nucleotides match TRBD1. Germline V gene sequence: CDR1 SQVTM, CDR2 ANQGSEA. V shed 0 bases and J 1 base; nucleotides not matched to a gene: 5. CDR3 length: 16 residues. The CDR3 nucleotides are TGCAGCGTTGAAGACCTACGGGACAGGGGCCAAGAGACCCAGTACTTC. Amino acids: CSVEDLRDRGQETQYF. The variable domain in full, completed from reference TRBV29-1 and TRBJ2-5, reads SAVISQKPSRDICQRGTSLTIQCQVDSQVTMMFWYRQQPGQSLTLIATANQGSEATYESGFVIDKFPISRPNLTFSTLTVSNMSPEDSSIYLCSVEDLRDRGQETQYFGPGTRLLVL.

This clonotype was seen at least ten times. The rearrangement uses TRBV20-1 and TRBJ1-4, with D hard to call. V was clipped by 0 bases and J by 8 bases, with 10 bases between them. The V gene's germline CDR1 is DFQATT and CDR2 SNEGSKA (reference sequence). The CDR3 has 13 amino acids. CDR3 sequence: CSARDPGGEKLFF. CDR3 coding DNA: TGCAGTGCTAGAGATCCAGGTGGGGAAAAACTGTTTTTT.